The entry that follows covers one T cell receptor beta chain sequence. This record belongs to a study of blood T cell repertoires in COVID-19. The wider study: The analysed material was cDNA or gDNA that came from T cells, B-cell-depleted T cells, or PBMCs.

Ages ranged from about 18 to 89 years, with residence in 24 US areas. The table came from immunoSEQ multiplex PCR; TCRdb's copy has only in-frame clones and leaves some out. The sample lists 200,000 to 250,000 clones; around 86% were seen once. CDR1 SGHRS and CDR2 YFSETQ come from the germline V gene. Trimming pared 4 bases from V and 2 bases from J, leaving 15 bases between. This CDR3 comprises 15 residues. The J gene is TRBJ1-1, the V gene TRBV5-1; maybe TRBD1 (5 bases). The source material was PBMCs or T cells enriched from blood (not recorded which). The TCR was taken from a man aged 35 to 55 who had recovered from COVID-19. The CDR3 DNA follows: TGCGCCAGCAGCCTTACGACAGCGTCCAACACTGAAGCTTTCTTT. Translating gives CASSLTTASNTEAFF. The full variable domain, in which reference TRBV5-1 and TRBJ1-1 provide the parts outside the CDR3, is KAGVTQTPRYLIKTRGQQVTLSCSPISGHRSVSWYQQTPGQGLQFLFEYFSETQRNKGNFPGRFSGRQFSNSRSEMNVSTLELGDSALYLCASSLTTASNTEAFFGQGTRLTVV.